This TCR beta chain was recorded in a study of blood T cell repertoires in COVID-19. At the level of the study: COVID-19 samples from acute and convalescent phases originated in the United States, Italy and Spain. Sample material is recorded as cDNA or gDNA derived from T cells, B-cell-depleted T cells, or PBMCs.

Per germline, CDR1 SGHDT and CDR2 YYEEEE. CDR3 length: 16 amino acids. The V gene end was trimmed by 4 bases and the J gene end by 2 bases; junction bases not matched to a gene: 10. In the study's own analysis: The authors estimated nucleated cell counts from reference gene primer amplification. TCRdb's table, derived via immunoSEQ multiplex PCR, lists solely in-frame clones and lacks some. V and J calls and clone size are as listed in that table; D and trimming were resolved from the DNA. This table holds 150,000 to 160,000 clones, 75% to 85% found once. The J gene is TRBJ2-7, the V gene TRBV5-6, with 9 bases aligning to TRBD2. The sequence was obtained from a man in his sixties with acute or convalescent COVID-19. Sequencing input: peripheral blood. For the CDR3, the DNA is TGTGCCAGCAGCCTACGCAGACTAGCGGACGCCTACGAGCAGTACTTC. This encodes CASSLRRLADAYEQYF.